The rows below give T cell receptor beta chains drawn from one sample of a study of blood T cell repertoires in COVID-19. Repertoires were generated with immunoSEQ multiplex PCR, while TCRdb's copy carries only in-frame clones and drops some. The sample yields a few hundred thousand clones, 80% to 90% seen once. Input material: PBMCs or T cells enriched from blood (not recorded which). All receptors derive from a woman in her 50s who had been exposed to COVID-19. The conserved cysteine and the conserved F or W are not part of the CDR3 here. A D gene is named only where the DNA matches it firmly.

v_call cdr3_length d_call cdr3_aa
TRBV10-1 11 . ASSSTGNNEQF
TRBV10-3 10 TRBD1 AISESGAGGF
TRBV6-5 14 TRBD1 ASSSPRTGNTGELF
TRBV13 15 TRBD2 ASSLLSGGGSYNEQF
TRBV6-4 11 . ASSVTANTEAF
TRBV28 13 TRBD1 ASSRRGPSTGELF
TRBV18 14 . ASSPPGSRPYNEQF
TRBV5-1 14 TRBD2 ASSSRGEGRGNEQF
TRBV28 13 TRBD2 ASSRTGGRTDTQY
TRBV9 14 TRBD1 ASSPDPGGAFGEAF
TRBV19 12 . ASRIQGMNTEAF
TRBV24-1 12 . ATSRPGPDQPQH
TRBV6-5 11 TRBD1 ASRAGTEYEQY
TRBV10-3 11 TRBD1 AISGDRMFGYT
TRBV15 14 TRBD1 ATSRARQDRVQPQH
TRBV11-1 13 TRBD1 ASSSSGVQGDEQY
TRBV6-1 12 . ASSEQGKTYGYT
TRBV2 10 . ASSAQYTEAF
TRBV19 12 TRBD2 ASSIPGLAVEQY
TRBV6-5 12 TRBD1 ASAWGQNNQPQH
TRBV9 10 . ASSPSGIEAF
TRBV11-1 11 TRBD1 ASSLDRAGGYT
TRBV2 15 TRBD2 ASSDSPTSGTTDTQY
TRBV12-3/TRBV12-4 10 . ASSHRDYGYT
TRBV28 14 . ASSRQVIDATYGYT
TRBV6-2/TRBV6-3 13 TRBD1 ASSRPRQGTYEQY
TRBV23-1 16 . ASSHAFPGRGSGNTIY
TRBV23-1 16 . ASSHRKSQPPRTDTQY
TRBV3-1/TRBV3-2 13 TRBD2 ASSQGSSGGDTQY
TRBV29-1 11 . SAGGGPNYGYT
TRBV7-2 12 . ASSVERSNTEAF
TRBV19 13 TRBD1 ASSLSGTGYYEQY
TRBV6-5 13 TRBD1 ASSWATGANYGYT
TRBV19 15 . ASSTPGIPFYDEKLF
TRBV7-3 14 TRBD1 ASSPDRGRGRTEAF
TRBV28 12 TRBD1 ASSLTGEANIQY
TRBV9 12 TRBD1 ASSVRTGDAEAF